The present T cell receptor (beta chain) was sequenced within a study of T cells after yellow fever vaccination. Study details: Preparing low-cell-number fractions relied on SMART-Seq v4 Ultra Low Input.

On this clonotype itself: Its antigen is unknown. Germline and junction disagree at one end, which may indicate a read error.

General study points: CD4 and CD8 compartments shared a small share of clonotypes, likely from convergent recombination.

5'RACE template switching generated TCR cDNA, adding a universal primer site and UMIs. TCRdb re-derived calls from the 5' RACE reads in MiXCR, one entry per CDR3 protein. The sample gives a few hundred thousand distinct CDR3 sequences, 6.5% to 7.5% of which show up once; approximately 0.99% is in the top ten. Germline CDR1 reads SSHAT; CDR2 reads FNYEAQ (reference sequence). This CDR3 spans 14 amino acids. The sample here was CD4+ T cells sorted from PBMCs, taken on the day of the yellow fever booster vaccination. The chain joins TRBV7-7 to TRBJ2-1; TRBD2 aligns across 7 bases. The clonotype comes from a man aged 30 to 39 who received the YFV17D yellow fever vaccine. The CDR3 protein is CASSLEGRAGVQFF. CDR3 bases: TGTGCTAGCAGCTTAGAGGGGAGGGCCGGAGTGCAGTTCTTC.